This T cell receptor (beta chain) was found in a study of blood T cell repertoires in COVID-19. Study at large: Spain, Italy and the United States supplied samples that represented acute and convalescent COVID-19. The cDNA or gDNA used as material had been derived from T cells, B-cell-depleted T cells, or PBMCs.

Original handling: Estimated nucleated cell counts came from reference gene primer amplification. Measured with immunoSEQ multiplex PCR; TCRdb has only the in-frame clones, and not every one. The V and J calls and clone size come from that table; D and trimming were worked out from the DNA. The sample carries roughly 250,000 clones, 70% to 90% recorded once. The germline gives CDR1 SGHAT, CDR2 FQNNGV. The ends were cut back, 0 bases at V and 0 bases at J, with 11 bases in the middle. The CDR3 has 16 residues. Material: peripheral blood. The chain joins TRBV11-2 to TRBJ1-1; D call uncertain. The source is a middle-aged man with acute or convalescent COVID-19. DNA for the CDR3: TGTGCCAGCAGCTTAGATCTGATAGCCTTGAACACTGAAGCTTTCTTT. It codes for CASSLDLIALNTEAFF.